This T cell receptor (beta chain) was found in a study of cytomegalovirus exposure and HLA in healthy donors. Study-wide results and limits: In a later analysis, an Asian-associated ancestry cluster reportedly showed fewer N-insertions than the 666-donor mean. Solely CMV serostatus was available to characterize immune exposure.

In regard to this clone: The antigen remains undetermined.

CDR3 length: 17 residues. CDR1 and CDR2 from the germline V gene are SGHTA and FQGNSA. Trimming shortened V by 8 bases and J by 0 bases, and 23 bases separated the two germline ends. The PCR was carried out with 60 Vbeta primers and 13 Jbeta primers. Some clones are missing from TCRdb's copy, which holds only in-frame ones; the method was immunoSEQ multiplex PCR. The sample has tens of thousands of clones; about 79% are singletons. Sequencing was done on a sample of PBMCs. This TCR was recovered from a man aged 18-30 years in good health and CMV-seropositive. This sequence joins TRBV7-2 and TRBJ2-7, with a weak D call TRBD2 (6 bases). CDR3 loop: CASAPPPAGPSSYEQYF. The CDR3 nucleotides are TGTGCCAGCGCCCCCCCTCCAGCGGGCCCTAGCTCCTACGAGCAGTACTTC. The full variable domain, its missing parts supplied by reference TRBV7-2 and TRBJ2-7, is GAGVSQSPSNKVTEKGKDVELRCDPISGHTALYWYRQSLGQGLEFLIYFQGNSAPDKSGLPSDRFSAERTGGSVSTLTIQRTQQEDSAVYLCASAPPPAGPSSYEQYFGPGTRLTVT.